The source of this TCR beta chain is a study of Ad26.COV2.S vaccination and SARS-CoV-2 variants. Points from the study as a whole: Placebo recipients had lower spike-specific TCR breadth than vaccine recipients.

From germline, CDR1 is LNHDA and CDR2 SQIVND (reference sequence). The CDR3 extends over 15 amino acids. V was pared by 7 bases and J by 1 base, with 4 bases of the junction left unmatched. This clone was seen a few times. Antigen unknown. Sample treatment: roughly 18 received Ad26.COV2.S at low or high dose, single or two shots; five or six received placebo; per-sample allocation not given. Sampling happened 63 days after the first vaccine or placebo injection. Produced via immunoSEQ multiplex PCR; TCRdb's table is partial and in-frame only. The sample includes under 500,000 clones, around 92% of them seen just once.

This chain joins TRBV19 and TRBJ2-2, with 9 nucleotides matching TRBD2. The input for sequencing was peripheral blood, taken in a trial of Ad26.COV2.S vaccine versus placebo. This clonotype was obtained from a person aged 18 to 59 who received the Ad26.COV2.S COVID-19 vaccine or a placebo. The CDR3 DNA is TGTGCCAGTATTTTTAGCGGGGGGAACACCGGGGAGCTGTTTTTT. This sequence encodes CASIFSGGNTGELFF.